These 23 T cell receptor beta chains came from one sample sequenced in a study of monozygotic twins with inflammatory bowel disease. TCRdb re-analyzed the 5' RACE reads; it lists each CDR3 protein once, without DNA. The repertoire table contains 200,000 to 250,000 distinct CDR3 sequences. The sequencing sample was made of blood. These TCRs come from a human donor with ulcerative colitis or Crohn's disease, or a healthy co-twin of an affected twin (not recorded which).

The rearrangement uses TRBV6-5 and TRBJ2-6; checking the TCRdb D call of TRBD1 is not possible without DNA. The germline gives CDR1 MNHEY, CDR2 SVGAGI. This CDR3 contains 17 residues. This CDR3 is CASSFLGGNSGANVLTF.

The chain is built from TRBV5-5 and TRBJ2-7. The CDR3 spans 15 residues. The V gene's germline CDR1 is SGHKS and CDR2 YYEKEE (reference sequence). This CDR3 is CASSFRTESSYEQYF.

The chain recombines TRBV12-3 or TRBV12-4 with TRBJ2-5; the TRBD1 assignment by TCRdb is unverifiable without DNA. The CDR3 spans 14 residues. The CDR3 protein is CASSLQGGQETQYF.

The J gene is TRBJ2-3, the V gene TRBV7-9; TCRdb gives TRBD1 as the D gene, but with no DNA this cannot be confirmed. CDR3 size: 16 residues. Germline CDR1 SEHNR, CDR2 FQNEAQ (reference sequence). CDR3 amino acids: CASSPVLAGLTDTQYF.

This CDR3 reads CASSRILTGTGGPYGYTF. This chain links TRBV6-1 with TRBJ1-2; the D gene TCRdb calls, TRBD1, cannot be checked with no DNA. CDR1 is MNHNS and CDR2 is SASEGT in the germline V gene. The CDR3 runs to 18 residues.

J is TRBJ1-1 and V is TRBV4-1; TCRdb calls TRBD1, which cannot be checked without DNA. Germline V gene data show CDR1 as MGHRA and CDR2 as YSYEKL. CDR3 length: 13 residues. CDR3 loop: CASSRDPNTEAFF.

The chain is built from TRBV5-5 and TRBJ2-1; the D gene TCRdb calls, TRBD2, cannot be checked with no DNA. The CDR3 consists of 14 residues. Per germline, CDR1 SGHKS and CDR2 YYEKEE (reference sequence). The CDR3 protein is CASSLQVLPRGPFF.

V is TRBV12-3 or TRBV12-4 and J is TRBJ2-1; as DNA is missing, the TRBD1 call by TCRdb cannot be tested. CDR3 length equals 14 residues. CDR3 region: CASSFLGQGNEQFF.

V is TRBV5-6 and J is TRBJ1-1; TCRdb calls TRBD1, which cannot be checked without DNA. Germline V gene data show CDR1 as SGHDT and CDR2 as YYEEEE. This CDR3 is built from 14 residues. This CDR3 reads CASSPAHRRTEAFF.

This rearrangement joins TRBV6-2 or TRBV6-3 to TRBJ2-1; the TCRdb D gene call, TRBD1, has no DNA to confirm it. The CDR3 covers 14 residues. Per the germline V gene, CDR1 is MNHEY and CDR2 is SVGEGT. The chain's CDR3 is CASSYSSWGSEQFF.

This chain connects TRBV20-1 to TRBJ2-5; there is no DNA to check the TCRdb D call of TRBD1. The CDR3 loop spans 12 amino acids. CDR1 is DFQATT and CDR2 is SNEGSKA in the germline V gene (reference sequence). CDR3 amino acids: CSARGDREAQYF.

The rearrangement uses TRBV6-1 and TRBJ1-3; TCRdb lists TRBD1, though no DNA is available to test this call. This CDR3 is 15 amino acids long. CDR1 and CDR2 (germline): MNHNS, SASEGT. The CDR3 here is CASTLQGAGGNTIYF.

This chain uses TRBV7-2 with TRBJ1-1; the TRBD1 assignment by TCRdb is unverifiable without DNA. Germline CDR1 is SGHTA and CDR2 is FQGNSA. The CDR3 has 15 residues. The CDR3 loop is CASSYRGTANTEAFF.

The genes are TRBV24-1 and TRBJ2-2; TCRdb lists TRBD1, though no DNA is available to test this call. The CDR3 runs to 16 residues. Germline lookup yields CDR1 KGHDR and CDR2 SFDVKD. CDR3 loop: CATSDPDRSTTGELFF.

The chain carries TRBV12-3 or TRBV12-4 and TRBJ1-5. The CDR3 spans 15 residues. The CDR3 protein is CASGGEAAAHQPQHF.

V gene TRBV7-2 combines with J gene TRBJ1-5. Germline V gene data show CDR1 as SGHTA and CDR2 as FQGNSA. The CDR3 is made up of 15 amino acids. The CDR3 sequence: CASSIWRASDQPQHF.

The chain uses TRBV9 and TRBJ1-5. Looked up from germline, CDR1 is SGDLS and CDR2 is YYNGEE. This CDR3 is 15 amino acids long. The CDR3 here is CASSVGEYSNQPQHF.

The chain couples TRBV3-1 to TRBJ1-1; absent DNA, TCRdb's TRBD1 call cannot be checked. The CDR3 spans 16 residues. The germline V gene encodes CDR1 LGHDT and CDR2 YNNKEL (reference sequence). CDR3: CASSQERTGLNTEAFF.

J is TRBJ2-5 and V is TRBV3-1; the D gene TCRdb calls, TRBD2, cannot be checked with no DNA. Looked up from germline, CDR1 is LGHDT and CDR2 is YNNKEL (reference sequence). The CDR3 has 13 residues. The CDR3 region is CATASPSDETQYF.

The CDR3 sequence is CASSLAGVAANYGYTF. The rearrangement joins TRBV5-1 to TRBJ1-2. CDR3 length: 16 residues. Germline CDR1 SGHRS, CDR2 YFSETQ. Supplemented by reference TRBV5-1 and TRBJ1-2, the full variable domain reads KAGVTQTPRYLIKTRGQQVTLSCSPISGHRSVSWYQQTPGQGLQFLFEYFSETQRNKGNFPGRFSGRQFSNSRSEMNVSTLELGDSALYLCASSLAGVAANYGYTFGSGTRLTVV.

The chain uses TRBV3-1 and TRBJ1-2. CDR3 length: 15 residues. The germline CDR1 and CDR2 sequences are LGHDT and YNNKEL (reference sequence). This CDR3 reads CASSQDKVGDYGYTF.

This chain joins TRBV11-1 and TRBJ2-3; with no DNA, the TCRdb D assignment of TRBD2 cannot be verified. Germline lookup yields CDR1 SGHAT and CDR2 FQDESV (reference sequence). The CDR3 is 20 residues long. CDR3 loop: CASSLRPGLAGGRSTDTQYF.

The chain couples TRBV28 to TRBJ1-2; TCRdb lists TRBD1, though no DNA is available to test this call. Germline V lookup: CDR1 MDHEN, CDR2 SYDVKM. The CDR3 is 13 amino acids. The CDR3 sequence: CASRLDNQEGYTF.